This T cell receptor (beta chain) was recorded in a study of control samples from healthy donors and cancer patients. Trimming removed 4 bases from V and 6 bases from J; junction bases left unmatched: 5. CDR3 size: 15 residues. The V gene's germline CDR1 is SGHRS and CDR2 YFSETQ. Clones were read by immunoSEQ multiplex PCR, and TCRdb kept only the in-frame ones, dropping some. Seen here are under 150,000 clones, around 92% observed once, and the top ten hold over 6.5%. Sequencing was carried out using PBMCs. The chain has TRBV5-1 and TRBJ2-1, with 12 nucleotides matching TRBD2. This receptor was identified in a man in his forties or fifties with head and neck cancer. The CDR3, as DNA: TGCGCCAGCAGCGGCCTAGCGGGAGGGTTCAATGAGCAGTTCTTC. Encoded protein: CASSGLAGGFNEQFF.